A single sample is the source of the 5 T cell receptor beta chains below, sequenced in a study of beta chain features in type 1 diabetes. Study results and caveats: TCRB CDR3 length was moderately but significantly reduced in all four CD4+ subsets of Type 1 diabetes patients.

Reverse transcription of all isolated RNA meant that expressed TCRB transcripts were sequenced. The assay was immunoSEQ multiplex PCR, and TCRdb's table has in-frame clones only and misses some. Here the sample spans under 300,000 clones, roughly 13% being singletons. Antigens for these TCRs are unknown. The material sequenced was naive CD4+ T cells from blood. The receptors derive from a man between 25 and 39 years old with type 1 diabetes.

This chain joins TRBV28 and TRBJ2-3; 10 bases map to TRBD1. This CDR3 has 15 amino acids. V lost 5 bases and J lost 4; bases outside the gene matches: 6. Germline CDR1 reads MDHEN; CDR2 reads SYDVKM. DNA for the CDR3: TGTGCCAGCAGTCCGGGACAGGGGACTTCAGATACGCAGTATTTT. This gives the protein CASSPGQGTSDTQYF.

The chain uses TRBV30 and TRBJ1-1; no definite D call. V was trimmed by 1 base and J by 0 bases, leaving 15 bases between them. The CDR3 is made up of 16 amino acids. The germline gives CDR1 GTSNPN, CDR2 SVGIG (reference sequence). The CDR3 reads CAWSGSWFRVNTEAFF. CDR3 DNA sequence: TGTGCCTGGAGTGGCTCATGGTTTCGGGTGAACACTGAAGCTTTCTTT.

J is TRBJ2-2 and V is TRBV13, with D possibly TRBD2 on 5 matching bases. The germline V and J ends were trimmed by 2 bases and 7 bases, with 14 bases remaining between them. Germline-derived CDR1 and CDR2 are PRHDT and FYEKMQ (reference sequence). The CDR3 sequence is 15 residues long. The CDR3 DNA reads TGTGCCAGCAGCTTATACGGGATTAAGGGCGGGGAGCTGTTTTTT. It translates to CASSLYGIKGGELFF.

J is TRBJ1-2 and V is TRBV4-1; 7 bases fit TRBD1. Germline assignment: CDR1 MGHRA and CDR2 YSYEKL. This CDR3 is 13 amino acids long. V lost 4 bases, J lost 8 bases, and 7 bases stayed unmatched. The CDR3 protein is CASSRKDRDGYTF. DNA for the CDR3: TGCGCCAGCAGCCGTAAAGACAGGGACGGCTACACCTTC.

The rearrangement joins TRBV28 to TRBJ1-5; D might be TRBD1 (5 bases). The V end lost 5 bases, the J end lost 3 bases, and 8 bases lay between the germline ends. Germline assignment: CDR1 MDHEN and CDR2 SYDVKM. The CDR3 loop spans 13 amino acids. The CDR3 DNA is TGTGCCAGCAGTAGGACATACAATCAGCCCCAGCATTTT. It codes for CASSRTYNQPQHF.